The rows below give T cell receptor beta chains drawn from one sample of a study of response to subunit inactivated influenza vaccine. TCRdb recomputed calls from the RT-PCR reads with MiXCR, one row per CDR3 protein. The sample holds fewer than 600,000 distinct CDR3 sequences, less than 7.5% seen once. The source was PBMCs from blood, collected less than 25 months after vaccination. These receptors all come from a man aged 50 to 75 who received an inactivated influenza vaccine. The CDR3 runs from the conserved cysteine through the conserved F or W. The D gene is left open where the match is weak. Size tells how often a clone was seen (once, few, many) or the class of an expanded clone, and some rows leave it out.

.,TRBJ1-1,many,TRBV6-2/TRBV6-3,CASSLPGRVADTEAFF,TGTGCCAGCAGTCTACCGGGGAGGGTCGCCGACACTGAAGCTTTCTTT
TRBD1,TRBJ1-1,.,TRBV12-3/TRBV12-4,CASTPGGPNTEAFF,TGTGCCAGCACACCAGGGGGACCGAACACTGAAGCTTTCTTT
.,TRBJ2-4,.,TRBV4-3,CASSQASGPKNIQYF,TGCGCCAGCAGCCAAGCATCTGGTCCCAAAAACATTCAGTACTTC
.,TRBJ1-1,many,TRBV3-1,CASSQDLGWFRGTEAFF,TGTGCCAGCAGCCAAGATCTAGGTTGGTTTCGTGGTACTGAAGCTTTCTTT
TRBD2,TRBJ2-1,.,TRBV15,CATSRGLAGDDEQFF,TGTGCCACCAGCAGGGGACTAGCGGGCGACGATGAGCAGTTCTTC
TRBD2,TRBJ2-1,.,TRBV6-5,CASSSSLAGNYNEQFF,TGTGCCAGCAGTTCCTCTCTAGCGGGCAATTACAATGAGCAGTTCTTC
.,TRBJ2-1,.,TRBV9,CASSVETGVLNEQFF,TGTGCCAGCAGCGTAGAGACCGGGGTTCTCAATGAGCAGTTCTTC
TRBD1,TRBJ2-5,few,TRBV4-2,CASSQTGTGEETQYF,TGTGCCAGCAGCCAGACGGGGACAGGGGAGGAGACCCAGTACTTC
TRBD1,TRBJ2-1,many,TRBV4-3,CASSQTGGTYEQFF,TGCGCCAGCAGCCAGACAGGGGGCACGTATGAGCAGTTCTTC
.,TRBJ2-5,many,TRBV30,CAWSVLETQYF,TGTGCCTGGAGTGTTCTTGAGACCCAGTACTTC
.,TRBJ2-1,.,TRBV5-5,CASSLGDSSYNEQFF,TGTGCCAGCAGCTTGGGAGACAGCTCCTACAATGAGCAGTTCTTC
TRBD2,TRBJ2-2,few,TRBV2,CAILAGGMAGELFF,TGTGCCATCCTTGCGGGAGGGATGGCGGGGGAGCTGTTTTTT
.,TRBJ1-6,few,TRBV6-5,CASSYGLGAGSSYNSPLHF,TGTGCCAGCAGTTACGGTCTGGGGGCTGGAAGCTCCTATAATTCACCCCTCCACTTT
.,TRBJ2-3,few,TRBV10-3,CAITKDPGDTQYF,TGTGCCATCACCAAGGACCCGGGCGATACGCAGTATTTT
TRBD2,TRBJ2-1,few,TRBV20-1,CSAREPGLAVYEQFF,TGCAGTGCTAGAGAACCCGGACTAGCGGTCTATGAGCAGTTCTTC
TRBD1,TRBJ2-5,.,TRBV28,CASSLSGQGQETQYF,TGTGCCAGCAGTTTAAGCGGACAGGGGCAAGAGACCCAGTACTTC
TRBD2,TRBJ2-1,many,TRBV6-1,CASSPGGGPKPNEQFF,TGTGCCAGCAGTCCGGGAGGGGGACCAAAGCCCAATGAGCAGTTCTTC
.,TRBJ1-1,many,TRBV7-9,CASSLALWGPGNTEAFF,TGTGCCAGCAGCTTAGCGCTTTGGGGGCCCGGGAACACTGAAGCTTTCTTT
TRBD1,TRBJ2-1,.,TRBV6-5,CASSYTGTVSYNEQFF,TGTGCCAGCAGTTATACCGGGACAGTCTCCTACAATGAGCAGTTCTTC
.,TRBJ1-2,.,TRBV21-1,CALSGGRGYGYTF,TGTGCCCTGAGCGGGGGTCGGGGCTATGGCTACACCTTC
.,TRBJ2-5,.,TRBV5-1,CASSLMAWETQYF,TGCGCCAGCAGCTTGATGGCGTGGGAGACCCAGTACTTC
.,TRBJ2-7,many,TRBV6-1,CASSEATTYEQYF,TGTGCCAGCAGTGAAGCGACAACCTACGAGCAGTACTTC
TRBD1,TRBJ2-5,few,TRBV4-2,CASSQERGTEWGTQYF,TGTGCCAGCAGCCAAGAGAGGGGGACAGAGTGGGGGACCCAGTACTTC
TRBD1,TRBJ2-7,few,TRBV5-1,CASSGTGTGDEQYF,TGCGCCAGCAGCGGAACCGGGACAGGTGACGAGCAGTACTTC
TRBD2,TRBJ2-1,.,TRBV10-3,CAISEGLAGRVNEQFF,TGTGCCATCAGTGAAGGACTAGCGGGACGGGTGAATGAGCAGTTCTTC
.,TRBJ2-3,.,TRBV4-3,CASSQVGGTRSTDTQYF,TGCGCCAGCAGCCAAGTTGGCGGGACAAGAAGCACAGATACGCAGTATTTT
.,TRBJ1-2,few,TRBV12-3/TRBV12-4,CASSFDRSYGYTF,TGTGCCAGCAGCTTTGACAGGTCATATGGCTACACCTTC
TRBD2,TRBJ2-7,many,TRBV5-1,CASSFGTSGVYEQYF,TGCGCCAGCAGCTTCGGGACTAGCGGGGTCTACGAGCAGTACTTC
.,TRBJ1-1,many,TRBV7-2,CASRIVTEAFF,TGTGCCAGCAGGATCGTGACTGAAGCTTTCTTT
TRBD1,TRBJ2-1,.,TRBV20-1,CSARDFQGAVTYNEQFF,TGCAGTGCTAGAGATTTCCAGGGGGCTGTAACCTACAATGAGCAGTTCTTC
TRBD2,TRBJ2-7,few,TRBV20-1,CSAGTSGGYEQYF,TGCAGTGCTGGGACTAGCGGAGGCTACGAGCAGTACTTC
TRBD1,TRBJ2-7,many,TRBV27,CASSRRTGSDFYEQYF,TGTGCCAGCAGTCGAAGGACAGGGTCAGATTTCTACGAGCAGTACTTC